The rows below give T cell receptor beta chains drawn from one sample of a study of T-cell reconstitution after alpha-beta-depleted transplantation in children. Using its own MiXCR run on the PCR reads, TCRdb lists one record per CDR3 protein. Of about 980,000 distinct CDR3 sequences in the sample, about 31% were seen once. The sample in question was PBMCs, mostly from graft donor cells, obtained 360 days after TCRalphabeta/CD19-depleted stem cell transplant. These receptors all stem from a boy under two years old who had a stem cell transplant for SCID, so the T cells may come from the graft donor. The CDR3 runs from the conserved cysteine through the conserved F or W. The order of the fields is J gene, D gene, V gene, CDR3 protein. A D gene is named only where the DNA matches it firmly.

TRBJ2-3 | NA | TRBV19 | CASSADAGIFSSDTQYF
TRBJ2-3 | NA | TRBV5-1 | CASSLIRRGGTDTQYF
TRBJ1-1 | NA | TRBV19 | CASSMTGGTGTEAFF
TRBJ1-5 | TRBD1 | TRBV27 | CASSPRQGTQPQHF
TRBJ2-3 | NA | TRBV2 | CASRLADTQYF
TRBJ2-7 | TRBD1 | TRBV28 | CASRRRTGVGEQYF
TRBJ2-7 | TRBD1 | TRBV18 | CASSSTGGVLRSSYEQYF
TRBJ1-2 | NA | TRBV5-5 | CASNLDSYGYTF
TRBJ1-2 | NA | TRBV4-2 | CASSPRTDNYGYTF
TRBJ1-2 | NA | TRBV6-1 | CASSVMEGPYGYTF
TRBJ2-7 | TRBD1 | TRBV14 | CASSRRTGGKSGSYEQYF
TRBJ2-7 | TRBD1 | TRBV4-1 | CASSQGVDRAYEQYF
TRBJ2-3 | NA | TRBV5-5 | CASSFGRDPDTQYF
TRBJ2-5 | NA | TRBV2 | CASGTRGETQYF
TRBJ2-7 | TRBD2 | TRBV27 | CASSSTSGGPPTYEQYF
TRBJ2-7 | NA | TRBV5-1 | CASSLLEQPYEQYF
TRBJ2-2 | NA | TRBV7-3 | CASRQPPGELFF
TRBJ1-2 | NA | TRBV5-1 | CASSPVVFANYGYTF
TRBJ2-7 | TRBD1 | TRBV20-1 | CSARGQGLGYEQYF
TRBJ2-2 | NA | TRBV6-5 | CASSYEVGQHTGELFF
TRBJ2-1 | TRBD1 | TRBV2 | CASSLPIPTGGNEQFF
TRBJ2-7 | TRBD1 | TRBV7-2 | CASSLARTGVSEQYF
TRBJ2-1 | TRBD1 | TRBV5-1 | CASSRMDRGLDEQFF
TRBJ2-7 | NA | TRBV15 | CATSRRAGEGAYEQYF
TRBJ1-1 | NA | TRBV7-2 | CASSLWTSTEAFF
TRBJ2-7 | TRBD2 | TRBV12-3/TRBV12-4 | CASSLGGGGYEQYF
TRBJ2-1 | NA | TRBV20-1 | CSPGAFNEQFF
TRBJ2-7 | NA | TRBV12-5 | CASEEASSYEQYF
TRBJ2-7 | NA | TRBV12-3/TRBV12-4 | CASSYGTPLEQYF
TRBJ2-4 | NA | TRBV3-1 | CASSPFFPAKNIQYF
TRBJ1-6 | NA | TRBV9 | CASSSRTEVNSPLHF
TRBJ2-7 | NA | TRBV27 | CASSPSRADEQYF
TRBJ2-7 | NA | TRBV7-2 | CASSSFHEQYF
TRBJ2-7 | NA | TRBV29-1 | CSVLRPDYEQYF
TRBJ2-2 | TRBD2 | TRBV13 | CASSPVSGGTNTGELFF
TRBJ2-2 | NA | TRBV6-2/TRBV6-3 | CASTRGTPGELFF
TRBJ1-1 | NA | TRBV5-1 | CASSSNRAQNTEAFF
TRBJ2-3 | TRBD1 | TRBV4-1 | CASSQRDRGTGPTDTQYF
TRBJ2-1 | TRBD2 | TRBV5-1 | CASSLAWDYIYNEQFF